One and the same sample provided the 29 T cell receptor beta chains below, sequenced in a study of T cell responses to AZD1222 COVID-19 vaccine. Sequenced by immunoSEQ multiplex PCR; TCRdb stores in-frame clones only, minus some. This table has 130,000 or so clones, about 89% appearing once. The sequenced sample was peripheral blood, obtained on day 0 of AZD1222 vaccination. These receptors originate from an adult in good health.

The CDR3 DNA follows: TGCGCCAGCAGTACCGGGGGCCCCAATTCACCCCTCCACTTT. This translates into CASSTGGPNSPLHF. This rearrangement joins TRBV10-2 to TRBJ1-6; tentative D call: TRBD1 (6 bases). The CDR3 covers 14 residues. The germline CDR1 and CDR2 sequences are WSHSY and SAAADI. Trimming cost V 5 bases and J 7 bases, with 12 bases left between them.

This clone appeared once. The chain employs TRBV3-1 (or the pseudogene TRBV3-2) and TRBJ1-1; D unresolved. V lost 1 base, J lost 3 bases, and 3 bases lay in between. CDR3 length equals 12 residues. Germline V gives CDR1 LGHDT, CDR2 YNNKEL (reference sequence). In nucleotides, the CDR3 is TGTGCCAGCAGCCAAGGGGACACTGAAGCTTTCTTT. Protein product: CASSQGDTEAFF.

This rearrangement joins TRBV5-4 to TRBJ1-1, with TRBD1 matching 7 bases. The V and J ends lost 1 base and 0 bases, in that order; junction bases with no gene match: 3. The CDR3 extends over 15 amino acids. Germline V gene sequence: CDR1 SGHNT, CDR2 YYREEE (reference sequence). The CDR3 DNA sequence: TGTGCCAGCAGCTTGCCGGGACAGTTGAACACTGAAGCTTTCTTT. Protein sequence: CASSLPGQLNTEAFF.

J is TRBJ2-7 and V is TRBV27; D not resolved. Deletions cut 4 bases from V and 0 bases from J, with 4 bases between. Germline V gene sequence: CDR1 MNHEY, CDR2 SMNVEV (reference sequence). This CDR3 has 12 residues. The CDR3 nucleotides are TGTGCCAGCAGTTCACTCTCCTACGAGCAGTACTTC. Amino acids: CASSSLSYEQYF.

The chain joins TRBV6-5 to TRBJ1-2; D is possibly TRBD1 (5 bases). Germline V gene sequence: CDR1 MNHEY, CDR2 SVGAGI. V was shortened by 0 bases and J by 4 bases, with 15 bases between the two germline ends. The CDR3 runs 16 residues. The CDR3 nucleotides are TGTGCCAGCAGTTACTCCAGTACCGGGACGGCCTATGGCTACACCTTC. It encodes CASSYSSTGTAYGYTF.

This clone is a singleton in its sample. This chain uses TRBV7-9 with TRBJ1-3; D call uncertain. This CDR3 is built from 16 residues. The germline V and J ends were trimmed by 1 base and 0 bases, with 10 bases remaining between them. Per germline, CDR1 SEHNR and CDR2 FQNEAQ (reference sequence). The DNA for the CDR3 is TGTGCCAGCAGCTTAGATCGGCAGCCCTCTGGAAACACCATATATTTT. Translation gives CASSLDRQPSGNTIYF. Drawing the rest from reference TRBV7-9 and TRBJ1-3, the complete variable domain is DTGVSQNPRHKITKRGQNVTFRCDPISEHNRLYWYRQTLGQGPEFLTYFQNEAQLEKSRLLSDRFSAERPKGSFSTLEIQRTEQGDSAMYLCASSLDRQPSGNTIYFGEGSWLTVV.

This chain connects TRBV20-1 to TRBJ1-2; D is undetermined. Germline CDR1 is DFQATT and CDR2 is SNEGSKA (reference sequence). CDR3 length: 12 amino acids. The V end lost 3 bases, the J end lost 8 bases, and 13 bases lay between the germline ends. The CDR3 DNA reads TGCAGTGCTAGTGACCCCGCGAGGGGCTACACCTTC. This translates into CSASDPARGYTF.

J is TRBJ1-5 and V is TRBV7-8; 7 nucleotides line up with TRBD1. CDR1 SGHVS and CDR2 FQNEAQ come from the germline V gene. This CDR3 has 15 amino acids. Losses at the gene ends were 4 bases for V and 3 bases for J; bases not matched to a gene: 6. The CDR3 sequence is CASSSGGSNNQPQHF. CDR3 DNA sequence: TGTGCCAGCAGCTCAGGGGGGAGCAACAATCAGCCCCAGCATTTT.

The J gene is TRBJ2-7, the V gene TRBV30; possibly TRBD1 or TRBD2 for D (5 bases each). The germline V gene encodes CDR1 GTSNPN and CDR2 SVGIG (reference sequence). This CDR3 has 12 residues. V shed 2 bases and J shed 8 bases, with 13 bases lying between them. DNA for the CDR3: TGTGCCTGGAGTCTGACGTGGGGGAAGCAGTACTTC. This encodes CAWSLTWGKQYF.

This clone was observed once. This sequence joins TRBV11-2 and TRBJ2-2, with TRBD1 matching 7 bases. After removal of 8 bases from V and 1 base from J, the junction contained 1 base not matched to a gene. Germline-derived CDR1 and CDR2 are SGHAT and FQNNGV. The CDR3 is made up of 13 amino acids. DNA for the CDR3: TGTGCCAGCGGGACAGTGAACACCGGGGAGCTGTTTTTT. Its translation is CASGTVNTGELFF.

This chain joins TRBV6-4 and TRBJ1-1; D possibly corresponds to TRBD1 (5 bases). Germline assignment: CDR1 MRHNA and CDR2 SNTAGT. The CDR3 consists of 15 residues. Between the trimmed V and J ends, which lost 3 bases and 4 bases, there was a span of 15 bases. The CDR3 coding sequence is TGTGCCAGCAGTGAGGGACGGGGACGAGGCACTGAAGCTTTCTTT. Protein product: CASSEGRGRGTEAFF.

The chain joins TRBV5-1 to TRBJ2-7, with 9 bases matching TRBD1. Losses at the gene ends were 2 bases for V and 2 bases for J; bases not matched to a gene: 8. The CDR3 spans 16 residues. Germline assignment: CDR1 SGHRS and CDR2 YFSETQ. CDR3 protein: CASSFITGGIPYEQYF. The DNA of the CDR3 is TGCGCCAGCAGCTTTATAACAGGGGGCATTCCCTACGAGCAGTACTTC.

This clone was detected a few times. CDR3 bases: TGCAGTGCTATCCTTCTAGCAACGCAGTATTTT. Its protein is CSAILLATQYF. The chain has TRBV20-1 and TRBJ2-3; a weak D match, TRBD2 (5 bases). Germline V gene lookup returns CDR1 DFQATT and CDR2 SNEGSKA (reference sequence). The CDR3 is 11 residues long. V was shortened by 4 bases and J by 9 bases, with 11 bases between the two germline ends.

This chain joins TRBV2 and TRBJ1-1, with D possibly TRBD1 on 5 matching bases. Germline V lookup: CDR1 SNHLY, CDR2 FYNNEI. The germline V and J ends were trimmed by 5 bases and 12 bases, with 10 bases remaining between them. The CDR3 covers 10 residues. The CDR3 DNA reads TGTGCCAGCAGTACGGGGGTGCCTTTCTTT. Translation: CASSTGVPFF.

This sequence joins TRBV7-2 and TRBJ1-5; maybe TRBD1 (5 bases). The germline V and J ends were trimmed by 2 bases and 3 bases, with 20 bases remaining between them. The CDR3 sequence is 18 residues long. Germline-derived CDR1 and CDR2 are SGHTA and FQGNSA. As DNA, the CDR3 is TGTGCCAGCAGCTTAAGGGGTGGCGCCCAGGGATCCAATCAGCCCCAGCATTTT. Translated, it gives CASSLRGGAQGSNQPQHF.

The chain combines TRBV5-8 with TRBJ1-4, with TRBD1 matching 7 bases. Per germline, CDR1 SGHTS and CDR2 YDEGEE. This CDR3 comprises 15 residues. The V segment lost 2 bases and the J segment 5 bases; nucleotides outside the gene matches: 6. The CDR3 bases are TGTGCCAGCAGCTTTTTGACAGGGCAAAATGAAAAACTGTTTTTT. This gives the protein CASSFLTGQNEKLFF.

This rearrangement joins TRBV29-1 to TRBJ2-1; a possible D gene is TRBD2 (6 bases). V was clipped by 6 bases and J by 15 bases, with 18 bases between them. This CDR3 region has 11 residues. Germline loops: CDR1 SQVTM, CDR2 ANQGSEA. The CDR3 is CSVEPGLDAFF. The CDR3, as DNA: TGCAGCGTAGAACCGGGACTTGACGCGTTCTTC.

The chain combines TRBV30 with TRBJ1-4; D may be TRBD1 (6 bases). CDR1 and CDR2 from the germline V gene are GTSNPN and SVGIG (reference sequence). The CDR3 length is 12 residues. V lost 1 base and J 13 bases, leaving 13 bases between the germline ends. The CDR3 DNA follows: TGTGCCTGGAGTGCGCAGGGGCTCGGACTGTTTTTT. Residues: CAWSAQGLGLFF. The variable domain in full, with the rest retrieved from reference TRBV30 and TRBJ1-4, is SQTIHQWPATLVQPVGSPLSLECTVEGTSNPNLYWYRQAAGRGLQLLFYSVGIGQISSEVPQNLSASRPQDRQFILSSKKLLLSDSGFYLCAWSAQGLGLFFGSGTQLSVL.

A single count supports this clone. V gene TRBV10-3 combines with J gene TRBJ1-1; TRBD1 matches at 7 bases. CDR1 and CDR2 (germline): ENHRY, SYGVKD. J gave up 3 bases and V 4 bases, and 11 bases lay outside the gene matches. The CDR3 is made up of 16 amino acids. The CDR3 DNA reads TGTGCCATCAGTGTTGGGACAGCCGGGGGGGACACTGAAGCTTTCTTT. Protein: CAISVGTAGGDTEAFF.

In its sample, this clone was seen a few times. CDR3 protein: CASVPGQIYGYTF. The CDR3 nucleotides are TGTGCCAGCGTCCCGGGACAGATCTATGGCTACACCTTC. V gene TRBV7-2 combines with J gene TRBJ1-2; 7 positions agree with TRBD1. Per the germline V gene, CDR1 is SGHTA and CDR2 is FQGNSA. After removal of 8 bases from V and 4 bases from J, the junction contained 7 bases not matched to a gene. This CDR3 has 13 amino acids.

The chain carries TRBV6-2 or TRBV6-3 and TRBJ1-5; D ambiguous. Germline V gene data show CDR1 as MNHEY and CDR2 as SVGEGT. V was clipped by 4 bases and J by 4 bases, with 11 bases between them. The CDR3 extends over 14 amino acids. CDR3 bases: TGTGCCAGCAGTTTTGTGGCCCCTAATCAGCCCCAGCATTTT. Protein product: CASSFVAPNQPQHF.

This clone has just a few counts. The V call is TRBV20-1, the J call TRBJ1-1; no clear D gene. The CDR3 has 11 residues. Looked up from germline, CDR1 is DFQATT and CDR2 is SNEGSKA (reference sequence). V dropped 3 bases and J dropped 5 bases, with 7 bases sitting between them. CDR3 coding DNA: TGCAGTGCTAGTTTACGTACTGAAGCTTTCTTT. Translated, it gives CSASLRTEAFF.

The chain recombines TRBV3-1 (or the pseudogene TRBV3-2) with TRBJ1-1; no reliable D call. The CDR3 loop spans 14 amino acids. CDR1 is LGHDT and CDR2 is YNNKEL in the germline V gene (reference sequence). Trimming stripped 0 bases from V and 5 bases from J, with 10 bases between. CDR3: CASSQDVFATEAFF. As DNA, the CDR3 is TGTGCCAGCAGCCAAGACGTGTTCGCTACTGAAGCTTTCTTT.

The chain recombines TRBV6-5 with TRBJ1-5; D remains unclear. Per the germline V gene, CDR1 is MNHEY and CDR2 is SVGAGI. This CDR3 is built from 14 residues. Trimming left V 1 base short and J 7 bases short, with 11 bases between. CDR3 nucleotide sequence: TGTGCCAGCAGTTACTTTCCGGGCGGACAGCCCCAGCATTTT. Its protein product is CASSYFPGGQPQHF.

The table lists this clone with a count of one. This CDR3 is CASSERGMGTEAFF. CDR3 coding DNA: TGTGCCAGCAGTGAACGGGGGATGGGGACTGAAGCTTTCTTT. The V gene is TRBV2, the J gene TRBJ1-1, with D possibly TRBD1 on 5 matching bases. Trimming took off 2 bases at V and 5 bases at J, with 12 bases between the two ends. CDR1 and CDR2 from the germline V gene are SNHLY and FYNNEI. The CDR3 runs to 14 residues.

This sequence joins TRBV5-5 and TRBJ1-2, with unresolved D. The ends were cut back, 4 bases at V and 3 bases at J, with 16 bases in the middle. Germline V gives CDR1 SGHKS, CDR2 YYEKEE (reference sequence). The CDR3 spans 15 residues. The CDR3 is CASSEEDVWDYGYTF. The DNA of the CDR3 is TGTGCCAGCAGCGAAGAGGACGTATGGGACTATGGCTACACCTTC.

The chain combines TRBV5-1 with TRBJ1-1, with D possibly TRBD1 on 5 matching bases. The germline V gene encodes CDR1 SGHRS and CDR2 YFSETQ. The CDR3 runs 15 residues. The V and J ends lost 4 bases and 2 bases respectively, with 15 bases between them. CDR3 in amino acids: CASSGNSGVNTEAFF. The CDR3 DNA sequence: TGCGCCAGCAGCGGTAACTCGGGGGTTAACACTGAAGCTTTCTTT. Combining the CDR3 with reference TRBV5-1 and TRBJ1-1 gives the whole variable domain KAGVTQTPRYLIKTRGQQVTLSCSPISGHRSVSWYQQTPGQGLQFLFEYFSETQRNKGNFPGRFSGRQFSNSRSEMNVSTLELGDSALYLCASSGNSGVNTEAFFGQGTRLTVV.

This chain links TRBV6-5 with TRBJ1-5; TRBD1 might be the D (5 bases). V dropped 5 bases and J dropped 6 bases, with 11 bases sitting between them. The CDR3 totals 13 residues. Per the germline V gene, CDR1 is MNHEY and CDR2 is SVGAGI. The CDR3 DNA reads TGTGCCAGCAGTCAGGGTATGGTTCAGCCCCAGCATTTT. Its translation is CASSQGMVQPQHF.

With respect to this clone: Germline and junction disagree at one end, which may indicate a read error. The DNA of the CDR3 is TGTGCCAGTAGTGTAGACAGCGGCACTGAAGCTTTCTTT. Its protein product is CASSVDSGTEAFF. The V gene is TRBV19, the J gene TRBJ1-1, with D possibly TRBD1 on 5 matching bases. Germline CDR1 and CDR2: LNHDA and SQIVND (reference sequence). This CDR3 region has 13 residues.